This TCR beta chain derives from a study of cytomegalovirus exposure and HLA in healthy donors. Study-level points and caveats: A few chains tied to CMV proved CMV antigen-specific in vitro. The dataset shows that most TCR sequences were rare, while some public TCRs occurred in many donors.

In the PCR, 60 Vbeta and 13 Jbeta primers were used. The protocol was immunoSEQ multiplex PCR, while the TCRdb copy is restricted to in-frame clones and leaves out a portion. Of over 95,000 clones listed, 70% to 85% are singletons. This CDR3 contains 15 residues. Germline assignment: CDR1 MNHNY and CDR2 SVGAGI (reference sequence). J was trimmed by 3 bases and V by 2 bases; bases with no gene match: 3. With regard to this clone: Its antigen is currently unknown.

The receptor was isolated from a woman between 18 and 29 years old in good health and CMV-seronegative. The sequenced material came from PBMCs. J is TRBJ1-1 and V is TRBV6-6; 10 bases are a match to TRBD1. In DNA, the CDR3 is TGTGCCAGCAGTTACCCGGGGACAGGGGACACTGAAGCTTTCTTT. Translating it yields CASSYPGTGDTEAFF.